This entry lists 2 T cell receptor beta chains sequenced from one sample in a study of OX40 agonist ivuxolimab in advanced cancers. Clones were sequenced by immunoSEQ multiplex PCR, and TCRdb holds only the in-frame ones, with some missing. In the table there are tens of thousands of clones, roughly 86% of which are singletons. Sample: CD4+ or CD8+ T cells sorted from blood, taken in a trial of the OX40 agonist ivuxolimab. The receptors stem from an adult with an advanced solid tumor such as melanoma, head and neck, liver or kidney cancer.

The rearrangement joins TRBV10-3 to TRBJ1-1, with D uncertain. Trimming pared 4 bases from V and 4 bases from J, leaving 13 bases between. Germline-derived CDR1 and CDR2 are ENHRY and SYGVKD. This CDR3 has 14 residues. CDR3 sequence (DNA): TGTGCCATCAGTGCTTCGGGGAGAACCACTGAAGCTTTCTTT. Translated, it gives CAISASGRTTEAFF.

The CDR3 DNA sequence: TGTGCCACCAGCAGAGATTTCTCCCCGGCTGAGCAGTTCTTC. It yields the protein CATSRDFSPAEQFF. The V and J genes are TRBV15 and TRBJ2-1; no reliable D call. Germline V gives CDR1 LNHNV, CDR2 YYDKDF (reference sequence). Deletions cut 0 bases from V and 9 bases from J, with 12 bases between. The CDR3 has 14 residues.